The clone carrying this T cell receptor beta chain was seen ten or more times. Its antigen remains unidentified. This sample stems from a study of T cells in Graves' hyperthyroidism and ophthalmopathy. The V segment lost 5 bases and the J segment 2 bases; nucleotides outside the gene matches: 8. The germline CDR1 and CDR2 sequences are MNHEY and SMNVEV (reference sequence). This CDR3 region has 15 residues. The authors obtained PBMCs from more than 9.5 ml of fresh peripheral blood. Study-wide findings and caveats: Ophthalmopathy cases were set apart from stable hyperthyroidism by a 13 V-J model. Ophthalmopathy got predicted by the model a median 6.5 months before its onset.

It was RNA transcripts that yielded the amplified TCR beta CDR3 regions. TCR CDR3 regions were first amplified by RT-PCR with HTBI primers. TCRdb analysed the multiplex PCR reads with MiXCR anew, one entry per CDR3 protein. The repertoire has about 400,000 distinct CDR3 sequences, 11% to 15% of them found once; the top ten carry 25% to 30%. The sample comprised blood. V is TRBV27 and J is TRBJ1-2, with 7 bases lining up with TRBD1. This clonotype was obtained from a man aged 50-60 years with Graves' ophthalmopathy. CDR3 loop: CASSPTGQGNYGYTF. The CDR3 DNA is TGTGCCAGCAGTCCGACAGGGCAGGGGAACTATGGCTACACCTTC.